A selection of T cell receptor beta chains follows, all from one sample in a study of early T cells in non-severe SARS-CoV-2 infection. MiXCR, run by TCRdb on the 5' RACE reads, gives a single entry per CDR3 protein. The data show some 120,000 distinct CDR3 sequences, more than 12% seen once. Material: whole blood. Every receptor here comes from an adult who was a healthcare worker with PCR-confirmed SARS-CoV-2 infection or an uninfected control (not recorded which). Each CDR3 is given with its conserved first and last residue. The order of the fields is J gene, V gene, D gene, clone size, CDR3 DNA, CDR3 protein. The D gene is left open where the match is weak. The size field is filled for only some rows; it gives once, few, many or a size class.

J: TRBJ1-5
V: TRBV7-9
D: NA
size: NA
DNA: TGTGCCAGCGCCCGGGGGTCGGGCAATCAGCCCCAGCATTTT
CDR3: CASARGSGNQPQHF

J: TRBJ1-5
V: TRBV6-1
D: NA
size: NA
DNA: TGTGCCAGCACGAGGGTTAGAAATCAGCCCCAGCATTTT
CDR3: CASTRVRNQPQHF

J: TRBJ1-1
V: TRBV7-9
D: NA
size: many
DNA: TGTGCCAGCAGCTTAGGTCAGACGAACACTGAAGCTTTCTTT
CDR3: CASSLGQTNTEAFF

J: TRBJ2-3
V: TRBV5-4
D: NA
size: many
DNA: TGTGCCAGCAGCTTCGACAACACAGATACGCAGTATTTT
CDR3: CASSFDNTDTQYF

J: TRBJ2-3
V: TRBV20-1
D: TRBD2
size: few
DNA: TGCAGTGCCAGCGGGGGGGCCACGTTCGCAGATACGCAGTATTTT
CDR3: CSASGGATFADTQYF

J: TRBJ1-2
V: TRBV7-2
D: TRBD1
size: few
DNA: TGTGCCAGCAGCCTAGCCTATGGCCAGGGGGCGCGGTATGGCTACACCTTC
CDR3: CASSLAYGQGARYGYTF

J: TRBJ2-7
V: TRBV7-2
D: NA
size: NA
DNA: TGTGCCAGCAGCTTAACCGCTAACAGGGATCGCGAGCAGTACTTC
CDR3: CASSLTANRDREQYF

J: TRBJ2-4
V: TRBV19
D: NA
size: NA
DNA: TGTGCCAGTAGCAACACGGGGGGCCGGTACTTC
CDR3: CASSNTGGRYF

J: TRBJ2-5
V: TRBV12-3/TRBV12-4
D: NA
size: NA
DNA: TGTGCCAGCAGTTTCTTGGCAGCCGAGACCCAGTACTTC
CDR3: CASSFLAAETQYF

J: TRBJ2-5
V: TRBV29-1
D: TRBD2
size: NA
DNA: TGCAGCGGACAGATTCGGGGGGGGACCCAGTACTTC
CDR3: CSGQIRGGTQYF

J: TRBJ2-1
V: TRBV3-2
D: NA
size: few
DNA: TGTGCCAGCAGCCAAGAAGAGACCCGGAGCTCCTACAATGAGCAGTTCTTC
CDR3: CASSQEETRSSYNEQFF

J: TRBJ1-5
V: TRBV3-1
D: NA
size: NA
DNA: TGTGCCAGCAGCCAGTCGTACAAGGTCTTGGGGGGCAATCAGCCCCAGCATTTT
CDR3: CASSQSYKVLGGNQPQHF

J: TRBJ2-7
V: TRBV5-1
D: TRBD1
size: NA
DNA: TGCGCCAGCAGCTCTCAACAGGGGGTGCACGAGCTGTACTTC
CDR3: CASSSQQGVHELYF

J: TRBJ2-7
V: TRBV12-3/TRBV12-4
D: TRBD2
size: many
DNA: TGTGCCAGCAGCTTTGGGAGGGGTCCTACGATCAACGAGCAGTACTTC
CDR3: CASSFGRGPTINEQYF

J: TRBJ2-2
V: TRBV12-3/TRBV12-4
D: TRBD2
size: few
DNA: TGTGCCAGCAGTCGGACTAGCCGGTTCACCGGGGAGCTGTTTTTT
CDR3: CASSRTSRFTGELFF

J: TRBJ2-5
V: TRBV2
D: TRBD2
size: few
DNA: TGTGCCAGCAGGAATAGCGGGGGGACCCAAGAGACCCAGTACTTC
CDR3: CASRNSGGTQETQYF

J: TRBJ2-5
V: TRBV27
D: TRBD2
size: NA
DNA: TGTGCCAGCAGTGGTCGGTTAGCGGGGGGGCAAGAGACCCAGTACTTC
CDR3: CASSGRLAGGQETQYF

J: TRBJ1-5
V: TRBV19
D: TRBD1
size: few
DNA: TGTGCCAGTATCCAGGGGGGCGGCAATCAGCCCCAGCATTTT
CDR3: CASIQGGGNQPQHF

J: TRBJ1-5
V: TRBV20-1
D: NA
size: NA
DNA: TGCAGTGCCCGTCGGTTTCCTAATCAGCCCCAGCATTTT
CDR3: CSARRFPNQPQHF

J: TRBJ2-1
V: TRBV18
D: TRBD2
size: NA
DNA: TGTGCCAGCTCACCAAGGGAGGGAGCTTACAATGAGCAGTTCTTC
CDR3: CASSPREGAYNEQFF

J: TRBJ1-3
V: TRBV7-6
D: NA
size: NA
DNA: TGTGCCAGCAGCTTAGGCGAACGGCTTCGATCGGGAAACACCATATATTTT
CDR3: CASSLGERLRSGNTIYF

J: TRBJ2-3
V: TRBV6-5
D: NA
size: few
DNA: TGTGCCAGCAGTTACTCGACGGGGGGCGCAGATACGCAGTATTTT
CDR3: CASSYSTGGADTQYF

J: TRBJ1-4
V: TRBV5-1
D: TRBD1
size: few
DNA: TGCGCCAGCAGCTTGAGGGGGCCCGAAAAACTGTTTTTT
CDR3: CASSLRGPEKLFF

J: TRBJ1-4
V: TRBV18
D: NA
size: few
DNA: TGTGCCAGCTCACCAAGAGGGACACCGAATGAAAAACTGTTTTTT
CDR3: CASSPRGTPNEKLFF

J: TRBJ2-7
V: TRBV6-6
D: NA
size: few
DNA: TGTGCCAGCAGTTACTCCGGGACCTCCTACGAGCAGTACTTC
CDR3: CASSYSGTSYEQYF

J: TRBJ2-1
V: TRBV20-1
D: NA
size: many
DNA: TGCAGTGCTCACGAGGGGGGCTCCTACAATGAGCAGTTCTTC
CDR3: CSAHEGGSYNEQFF

J: TRBJ2-3
V: TRBV12-3/TRBV12-4
D: NA
size: many
DNA: TGTGCCAGCAGTTTAGCGAGAGGGATTCCTAGCACAGATACGCAGTATTTT
CDR3: CASSLARGIPSTDTQYF

J: TRBJ1-1
V: TRBV20-1
D: NA
size: NA
DNA: TGCAGTGCCCCGAGAGGGGGGGGCAATGAAGCTTTCTTT
CDR3: CSAPRGGGNEAFF

J: TRBJ2-3
V: TRBV20-1
D: TRBD2
size: NA
DNA: TGCAGTGCTAGGCTAGCGGGGGATGTTGATACGCAGTATTTT
CDR3: CSARLAGDVDTQYF

J: TRBJ1-4
V: TRBV3-1
D: TRBD1
size: many
DNA: TGTGCCAGCAGCCAACAACAGGGGGAAAAACTGTTTTTT
CDR3: CASSQQQGEKLFF

J: TRBJ1-1
V: TRBV30
D: NA
size: few
DNA: TGTGCCTCCCGAGGGTTACGGACTGAAGCTTTCTTT
CDR3: CASRGLRTEAFF

J: TRBJ1-5
V: TRBV5-5
D: TRBD1
size: few
DNA: TGTGCCAGCAGCATCGAGACAGGGCGCAATCAGCCCCAGCATTTT
CDR3: CASSIETGRNQPQHF

J: TRBJ1-2
V: TRBV3-1
D: NA
size: NA
DNA: TGTGCCAGCCGTGGCAGGGAATCAGGGAACTATGGCTACACCTTC
CDR3: CASRGRESGNYGYTF

J: TRBJ2-1
V: TRBV6-1
D: NA
size: few
DNA: TGTGCCAGCACCAACAGGGACTTATACAATGAGCAGTTCTTC
CDR3: CASTNRDLYNEQFF

J: TRBJ1-1
V: TRBV5-1
D: NA
size: many
DNA: TGCGCCAGCAGCTTGGACACTGAAGCTTTCTTT
CDR3: CASSLDTEAFF

J: TRBJ1-5
V: TRBV20-1
D: NA
size: NA
DNA: TGCAGTGCTCGGGCGTCAAGCAATCAGCCCCAGCATTTT
CDR3: CSARASSNQPQHF

J: TRBJ2-3
V: TRBV7-2
D: NA
size: NA
DNA: TGTGCCAGCAGCCCACGGGACTTAACAGATACGCAGTATTTT
CDR3: CASSPRDLTDTQYF

J: TRBJ1-1
V: TRBV10-3
D: NA
size: NA
DNA: TGTGCCATCAGTGCCGATCTTGGGATGCCTTTCTTT
CDR3: CAISADLGMPFF

J: TRBJ1-1
V: TRBV20-1
D: NA
size: NA
DNA: TGCAGCGGCGACGGGGGCTTAGAAGCTTTCTTT
CDR3: CSGDGGLEAFF

J: TRBJ2-7
V: TRBV4-1
D: TRBD2
size: few
DNA: TGCGCCAGCAGCCAGGGGACTAGCGGGGGGCCGTACGAGCAGTACTTC
CDR3: CASSQGTSGGPYEQYF

J: TRBJ2-5
V: TRBV30
D: NA
size: many
DNA: TGTGCCTGGAGTCGTAACTCAGCGGAGACCCAGTACTTC
CDR3: CAWSRNSAETQYF

J: TRBJ2-5
V: TRBV5-1
D: NA
size: NA
DNA: TGCGCCAGCAGTCCGGAAGGAGTCGGAGAGACCCAGTACTTC
CDR3: CASSPEGVGETQYF

J: TRBJ2-1
V: TRBV5-4
D: NA
size: NA
DNA: TGTGCCAGCAGCTTGGAAAGGCAGGACGTGCAGTTCTTC
CDR3: CASSLERQDVQFF

J: TRBJ1-3
V: TRBV7-2
D: TRBD1
size: NA
DNA: TGTGCCAGCAGCTTAGGGACAGGGCGAACGGCAGGAAACACCATATATTTT
CDR3: CASSLGTGRTAGNTIYF

J: TRBJ1-1
V: TRBV7-6
D: NA
size: few
DNA: TGTGCCAGCAGCTTAGATCGGGGGCCGCCCACTGAAGCTTTCTTT
CDR3: CASSLDRGPPTEAFF

J: TRBJ1-3
V: TRBV5-7
D: NA
size: NA
DNA: TGTGCCAGCAGCTTAAAACAGGGCCATGGAAACACCATATATTTT
CDR3: CASSLKQGHGNTIYF

J: TRBJ1-2
V: TRBV6-6
D: NA
size: many
DNA: TGTGCCACCCTACAGGGCTTCGGTGGCTACACCTTC
CDR3: CATLQGFGGYTF

J: TRBJ1-5
V: TRBV7-8
D: NA
size: few
DNA: TGTGCCAGCAGCTTAGTTCAGGACTTAAATCAGCCCCAGCATTTT
CDR3: CASSLVQDLNQPQHF

J: TRBJ2-6
V: TRBV5-1
D: NA
size: NA
DNA: TGCGCCAGCAGCTTGGGAGGATTTGGGGCCAACGTCCTGACTTTC
CDR3: CASSLGGFGANVLTF

J: TRBJ1-3
V: TRBV6-1
D: NA
size: few
DNA: TGTGCCAGCAGTGCCGACAGAGGTGCCTTTGGAAACACCATATATTTT
CDR3: CASSADRGAFGNTIYF

J: TRBJ2-7
V: TRBV20-1
D: NA
size: NA
DNA: TGCAGCGAGGGGCAGGCCTACGAGCAGTACTTC
CDR3: CSEGQAYEQYF

J: TRBJ1-1
V: TRBV7-8
D: NA
size: few
DNA: TGTGCCAGCAGCCATAATTATGGGGACACTGAAGCTTTCTTT
CDR3: CASSHNYGDTEAFF

J: TRBJ2-5
V: TRBV7-2
D: NA
size: few
DNA: TGTGCCAGCAGCCTTGACTACACCCGAGAGACCCAGTACTTC
CDR3: CASSLDYTRETQYF

J: TRBJ2-7
V: TRBV9
D: NA
size: NA
DNA: TGTGCCAGCAGCCCCCAAGTGGGTGGAGAGCAGTACTTC
CDR3: CASSPQVGGEQYF

J: TRBJ2-1
V: TRBV20-1
D: NA
size: NA
DNA: TGCAGTGCTAGAGCCATGGTAAGGTCCTACAATGAGCAGTTCTTC
CDR3: CSARAMVRSYNEQFF

J: TRBJ1-1
V: TRBV20-1
D: NA
size: few
DNA: TGCAGTGTCCCAGCCGGCACTGAAGCTTTCTTT
CDR3: CSVPAGTEAFF